Included here is one TCR beta chain sequence, with context. The data were obtained in a study of blood T cell repertoires in COVID-19. Looking at the study overall: Sites in the United States, Italy and Spain provided acute and convalescent COVID-19 samples. In each case, the material was cDNA or gDNA derived from T cells, B-cell-depleted T cells, or PBMCs.

As originally analysed: Estimated nucleated cell counts came from reference gene primer amplification. Data came from immunoSEQ multiplex PCR; TCRdb stores just in-frame clones and leaves some out. V and J calls and clone size follow that table, whereas D and trimming were derived from the DNA. This sample carries 60,000 to 75,000 clones, around four fifths of them seen once, and the ten largest clones take approximately 6.4%. V was pared by 7 bases and J by 1 base, with 28 bases between. The CDR3 sequence is 19 residues long. Input material: peripheral blood. The sequence derives from a woman aged 45 to 65 with active or convalescent COVID-19. This rearrangement joins TRBV23-1 to TRBJ2-5, with a tentative D call TRBD1 (6 bases). TRBV23-1 is recorded as an ORF, its role being uncertain. CDR3 DNA sequence: TGCGCCAGCATCCTCGGGTACAGGGTCGTAGGGGCGCGCCAAGAGACCCAGTACTTC. It codes for CASILGYRVVGARQETQYF.